A selection of T cell receptor beta chains follows, all from one sample in a study of cytomegalovirus exposure and HLA in healthy donors. Data came from immunoSEQ multiplex PCR; TCRdb stores just in-frame clones and leaves some out. The repertoire holds roughly 120,000 clones, with just under 75% as singletons. What was sequenced was PBMCs. Receptor source: a man aged 55 to 70 in good health and CMV-seropositive. Both conserved end residues are part of each CDR3. The order of the fields is CDR3 length, J gene, V gene, CDR3 protein.

len: 13
j_gene: TRBJ2-7
v_gene: TRBV6-5
CDR3aa: CASSRQGFHEQYF

len: 17
j_gene: TRBJ1-6
v_gene: TRBV28
CDR3aa: CASSFPGGIGENSPLHF

len: 13
j_gene: TRBJ1-5
v_gene: TRBV7-9
CDR3aa: CASNSGGYQPQHF

len: 13
j_gene: TRBJ1-5
v_gene: TRBV27
CDR3aa: CASAGTGEQPQHF

len: 18
j_gene: TRBJ2-5
v_gene: TRBV7-9
CDR3aa: CASRMTGGDLRRLETQYF

len: 11
j_gene: TRBJ2-4
v_gene: TRBV29-1
CDR3aa: CSVSSENIQYF

len: 13
j_gene: TRBJ2-6
v_gene: TRBV30
CDR3aa: CACGGSGANVLTF

len: 16
j_gene: TRBJ1-5
v_gene: TRBV2
CDR3aa: CASSELGSHSNQPQHF

len: 15
j_gene: TRBJ2-2
v_gene: TRBV2
CDR3aa: CASSAERGDAGELFF

len: 14
j_gene: TRBJ2-1
v_gene: TRBV7-9
CDR3aa: CASSLGGLDNEQFF

len: 14
j_gene: TRBJ2-2
v_gene: TRBV7-3
CDR3aa: CASSATRNTGELFF

len: 15
j_gene: TRBJ2-7
v_gene: TRBV19
CDR3aa: CASSEYREKSYEQYF

len: 13
j_gene: TRBJ2-1
v_gene: TRBV27
CDR3aa: CASRLQQGNEQFF

len: 13
j_gene: TRBJ2-7
v_gene: TRBV6-5
CDR3aa: CASRAGSSYEQYF

len: 14
j_gene: TRBJ2-7
v_gene: TRBV7-9
CDR3aa: CASSIGHLLYEQYF

len: 17
j_gene: TRBJ2-3
v_gene: TRBV29-1
CDR3aa: CSVEDPYGGGAPDTQYF

len: 14
j_gene: TRBJ1-4
v_gene: TRBV5-1
CDR3aa: CASSSDRESEKLFF

len: 16
j_gene: TRBJ2-3
v_gene: TRBV5-1
CDR3aa: CASSLEIGGAGDTQYF

len: 15
j_gene: TRBJ1-4
v_gene: TRBV6-1
CDR3aa: CASSEEIRPLEKLFF

len: 14
j_gene: TRBJ2-1
v_gene: TRBV9
CDR3aa: CASSPNTGDYEQFF

len: 15
j_gene: TRBJ2-5
v_gene: TRBV5-1
CDR3aa: CASSSTGLQQETQYF

len: 14
j_gene: TRBJ2-5
v_gene: TRBV5-6
CDR3aa: CASGRGGNQETQYF

len: 14
j_gene: TRBJ1-1
v_gene: TRBV10-1
CDR3aa: CASSRGGQGAEAFF

len: 15
j_gene: TRBJ2-3
v_gene: TRBV9
CDR3aa: CASSARVAGSDTQYF

len: 13
j_gene: TRBJ2-5
v_gene: TRBV2
CDR3aa: CASSDSGRETQYF

len: 14
j_gene: TRBJ2-5
v_gene: TRBV5-6
CDR3aa: CASSLSSGQETQYF

len: 15
j_gene: TRBJ1-1
v_gene: TRBV30
CDR3aa: CAWSPKGGLVTEAFF